Presented here are 10 T cell receptor beta chains from one specimen sequenced in a study of blood T cell repertoires in COVID-19. Data came from immunoSEQ multiplex PCR; TCRdb stores just in-frame clones and leaves some out. Of roughly 40,000 clones listed, more than 70% were seen once; the top ten hold roughly 45%. The sequencing sample was made of peripheral blood. The source is a woman of 80 years or more with active or convalescent COVID-19.

The chain links TRBV5-6 to TRBJ1-1; a weak D match, TRBD1 (6 bases). V was pared by 4 bases and J by 0 bases, with 13 bases between. The CDR3 loop spans 15 amino acids. Germline values: CDR1 SGHDT, CDR2 YYEEEE. The CDR3 region is CASSSRQVLNTEAFF. Here the CDR3 DNA reads TGTGCCAGCAGCAGCAGACAGGTTCTGAACACTGAAGCTTTCTTT.

This sequence joins TRBV18 and TRBJ1-2; unclear D gene. V was shortened by 2 bases and J by 0 bases, with 10 bases between the two germline ends. This CDR3 contains 15 residues. Germline V gene sequence: CDR1 KGHSH, CDR2 LQKENI. The CDR3 DNA reads as TGTGCCAGCTCACCAGCCCATACTACTAACTATGGCTACACCTTC. Residues: CASSPAHTTNYGYTF. The full variable domain, with the rest looked up from reference TRBV18 and TRBJ1-2, is NAGVMQNPRHLVRRRGQEARLRCSPMKGHSHVYWYRQLPEEGLKFMVYLQKENIIDESGMPKERFSAEFPKEGPSILRIQQVVRGDSAAYFCASSPAHTTNYGYTFGSGTRLTVV.

This sequence joins TRBV4-2 and TRBJ2-2, with 7 bases fitting TRBD2. Looked up from germline, CDR1 is LGHNA and CDR2 is YNFKEQ. J lost 6 bases, V lost 0 bases, and 1 base had no gene match. The CDR3 spans 14 residues. This CDR3 reads CASSQEGGAGELFF. CDR3 DNA sequence: TGTGCCAGCAGCCAAGAGGGGGGGGCCGGGGAGCTGTTTTTT.

The gene calls are TRBV6-1 and TRBJ1-5; D not certain. With 1 base removed from V and 13 bases from J, the gap between germline ends came to 8 bases. The CDR3 has 11 residues. Germline V gives CDR1 MNHNS, CDR2 SASEGT. In DNA, the CDR3 is TGTGCCAGCAGTGAAGTCGGGGAACAGCATTTT. This gives the protein CASSEVGEQHF.

The chain has TRBV28 and TRBJ1-2, with a weak D call TRBD1 (5 bases). V lost 6 bases and J lost 2, with 16 bases in between. CDR3 length equals 15 residues. CDR1 and CDR2 (germline): MDHEN, SYDVKM. The DNA for the CDR3 is TGTGCCAGCAGCTCGGCCGGGACTGGGAACTATGGCTACACCTTC. Translation: CASSSAGTGNYGYTF.

This clone was seen just once. CDR3 bases: TGTGCCAGCAAAAAGACAGGGGGTGCTAATTCACCCCTCCACTTT. Encoded protein: CASKKTGGANSPLHF. V is TRBV2 and J is TRBJ1-6; TRBD1 matches 9 bases. Per the germline V gene, CDR1 is SNHLY and CDR2 is FYNNEI. The length of the CDR3 is 15 residues. J lost 6 bases, V lost 7 bases, and 7 bases had no gene match.

V gene TRBV5-1 combines with J gene TRBJ1-5; the D gene is possibly TRBD1 (5 bases). The CDR3 consists of 14 residues. CDR1 is SGHRS and CDR2 is YFSETQ in the germline V gene. The V and J ends lost 0 bases and 5 bases respectively, with 9 bases between them. In DNA form, the CDR3 reads TGCGCCAGCAGCTTGGCGGGACTCGATCAGCCCCAGCATTTT. As protein: CASSLAGLDQPQHF.

This chain joins TRBV18 and TRBJ1-3; D ambiguous. V was clipped by 0 bases and J by 4 bases, with 10 bases between them. This CDR3 comprises 15 residues. Germline values: CDR1 KGHSH, CDR2 LQKENI. The CDR3 here is CASSPPTEAGNTIYF. The CDR3 DNA is TGTGCCAGCTCACCACCTACGGAAGCGGGAAACACCATATATTTT.

The chain joins TRBV24-1 to TRBJ2-5; D is uncertain. Trimming cost V 4 bases and J 1 base, with 12 bases left between them. CDR1 is KGHDR and CDR2 is SFDVKD in the germline V gene. The CDR3 has 15 amino acids. In DNA form, the CDR3 reads TGTGCCACCAGTGACCCCGACGGAGCCCAAGAGACCCAGTACTTC. This codes for CATSDPDGAQETQYF.

The chain is built from TRBV30 and TRBJ1-2; no clear D gene. The CDR3 is 13 amino acids. V lost 4 bases and J lost 2, with 11 bases in between. CDR1 and CDR2 (germline): GTSNPN, SVGIG (reference sequence). The CDR3 protein is CAWTGRENYGYTF. CDR3 coding DNA: TGTGCCTGGACCGGACGGGAAAACTATGGCTACACCTTC.